This TCR beta chain was found in a study of shared clonotypes between healthy human individuals. As regards this clone: Its specificity is not known.

Trimming removed 5 bases at V and 6 bases at J, with 14 bases between. The CDR3 is 12 amino acids. CDR1 SQVTM and CDR2 ANQGSEA come from the germline V gene. Whole-study results and caveats: Represented diversity, genetic and exposure-history alike, was limited by few donors.

Sequencing was performed with immunoSEQ multiplex PCR; in TCRdb, only in-frame clones are kept and a portion is missing. The sample lists around 2.5 million clones, roughly 93% occurring once. The chain uses TRBV29-1 and TRBJ2-7; D call uncertain. The sample comprised naive CD4+ T cells from PBMCs. Noted subset: CD45RA+ positively selected. This TCR came from a man aged 18 to 35 in good health. Some clones in this sample may be carry-over from other donors' samples. CDR3 residues: CSVLSLSGEQYF. The CDR3 region has the DNA TGCAGCGTTCTCTCCTTGTCGGGCGAGCAGTACTTC.